Each of the 26 T cell receptor beta chains below was sequenced from the same sample in a study of shared clonotypes between healthy human individuals. The repertoire was sequenced with immunoSEQ multiplex PCR; TCRdb's copy has only in-frame clones and lacks some. The table shows about 2.4 million clones, with under 95% occurring only once. Source material: naive CD4+ T cells from PBMCs. Stated subset: CD45RA+ positively selected. Receptors originate from a man younger than 35 in good health. Some clones in this sample may be carry-over from other donors' samples.

The V and J genes are TRBV7-3 and TRBJ2-3, with D perhaps TRBD2 (5 bases). The CDR3 consists of 15 residues. Per the germline V gene, CDR1 is SGHTA and CDR2 is FQGTGA. V was cut by 1 base and J by 1 base, with 9 bases left in between. CDR3 nucleotide sequence: TGTGCCAGCAGCTTAAGGCCGCGGGGCACAGATACGCAGTATTTT. Its translation: CASSLRPRGTDTQYF.

Written as DNA, the CDR3 is TGTGCCCTCCAGGAAGGGGGCGGGGTGCAGTACTTC. Encoded protein: CALQEGGGVQYF. The chain has TRBV28 and TRBJ2-7, with a tentative D call TRBD1 (7 bases). The CDR3 length is 12 residues. V was cut by 11 bases and J by 9 bases, with 20 bases left in between. The germline V gene has CDR1 MDHEN and CDR2 SYDVKM.

The rearrangement uses TRBV25-1 and TRBJ2-1, with D perhaps matching TRBD1 (6 bases). Trimming cost V 7 bases and J 3 bases, with 13 bases left between them. The CDR3 spans 14 residues. The germline gives CDR1 MGHDK, CDR2 SYGVNS. The CDR3 bases are TGTGCCAGCACCCCGACACAGGGCTACAATGAGCAGTTCTTC. Translated: CASTPTQGYNEQFF.

The gene calls are TRBV13 and TRBJ1-2; maybe TRBD1 (5 bases). Germline CDR1 reads PRHDT; CDR2 reads FYEKMQ (reference sequence). The CDR3 is 15 amino acids. Trimming took 0 bases from V and 2 from J, leaving 10 bases between them. CDR3 sequence: CASSLGGGVNYGYTF. The CDR3 DNA is TGTGCCAGCAGCTTAGGCGGGGGGGTCAACTATGGCTACACCTTC.

V and J are TRBV28 and TRBJ2-6; D may correspond to TRBD1 or TRBD2 (5 bases each). Trimming took off 4 bases at V and 6 bases at J, with 22 bases between the two ends. CDR1 is MDHEN, CDR2 SYDVKM, per germline. The CDR3 totals 18 residues. In nucleotides, the CDR3 is TGTGCCAGCAGTTCCTCGGGACCCCCTGCTTTGAAGGCCAACGTCCTGACTTTC. Translating gives CASSSSGPPALKANVLTF.

The gene calls are TRBV7-2 and TRBJ1-2, with 9 nucleotides matching TRBD1. Germline V gene sequence: CDR1 SGHTA, CDR2 FQGNSA. The ends lost 3 bases at V and 4 bases at J; junction bases unmatched: 9. This CDR3 has 16 residues. The CDR3 region is CASSFAQGARGYGYTF. The CDR3 DNA is TGTGCCAGCAGCTTCGCACAGGGGGCGCGAGGCTATGGCTACACCTTC.

This clone has a single count. This rearrangement joins TRBV11-2 to TRBJ2-1, with D possibly matching TRBD1 (6 bases). CDR3 length: 18 residues. The V gene's germline CDR1 is SGHAT and CDR2 FQNNGV. Trimming left V 5 bases short and J 7 bases short, with 27 bases between. CDR3 nucleotides: TGTGCCAGCAGCCCAATAACGTACACAGGGATCCGTAGGAATGAGCAGTTCTTC. It encodes CASSPITYTGIRRNEQFF.

The chain combines TRBV6-4 with TRBJ2-3, with 10 bases aligning to TRBD1. The germline CDR1 and CDR2 sequences are MRHNA and SNTAGT. V lost 5 bases and J lost 8; bases outside the gene matches: 10. The CDR3 runs to 15 residues. The CDR3, as DNA: TGTGCCAGCAGTCCCGGGACAGGGGAACGGACTACGCAGTATTTT. It yields the protein CASSPGTGERTTQYF.

This sequence joins TRBV5-1 and TRBJ2-1; D gene ambiguous. Germline-derived CDR1 and CDR2 are SGHRS and YFSETQ. The CDR3 is made up of 13 amino acids. V was shortened by 0 bases and J by 9 bases, with 10 bases between the two germline ends. For the CDR3, the DNA is TGCGCCAGCAGCTTGGGGATGGGCGGTGAGCAGTTCTTC. Translating it yields CASSLGMGGEQFF.

The gene calls are TRBV28 and TRBJ2-1; 8 positions agree with TRBD1. The germline V gene has CDR1 MDHEN and CDR2 SYDVKM. J gave up 4 bases and V 7 bases, and 3 bases lay outside the gene matches. The CDR3 is made up of 13 amino acids. The CDR3 DNA reads TGTGCCAGCACCTGGACAGGGTACAATGAGCAGTTCTTC. Translating gives CASTWTGYNEQFF. Drawing the rest from reference TRBV28 and TRBJ2-1, the complete variable domain is DVKVTQSSRYLVKRTGEKVFLECVQDMDHENMFWYRQDPGLGLRLIYFSYDVKMKEKGDIPEGYSVSREKKERFSLILESASTNQTSMYLCASTWTGYNEQFFGPGTRLTVL.

The chain employs TRBV5-4 and TRBJ2-5, with D unresolved. Germline loops: CDR1 SGHNT, CDR2 YYREEE (reference sequence). The CDR3 has 13 residues. Trimming took 4 bases from V and 7 from J, leaving 14 bases between them. Written as DNA, the CDR3 is TGTGCCAGCAGCCTCGGGCCAGTGGGGACCCAGTACTTC. Translating gives CASSLGPVGTQYF.

This clone was recorded once. V and J are TRBV5-4 and TRBJ2-7; no clear D gene. Germline V gene data show CDR1 as SGHNT and CDR2 as YYREEE (reference sequence). CDR3 length equals 12 residues. V was trimmed by 0 bases and J by 5 bases, leaving 6 bases between them. CDR3 bases: TGTGCCAGCAGCTTGGTTGCAAACGAGCAGTACTTC. It codes for CASSLVANEQYF. The full variable domain, rest sourced from reference TRBV5-4 and TRBJ2-7, is ETGVTQSPTHLIKTRGQQVTLRCSSQSGHNTVSWYQQALGQGPQFIFQYYREEENGRGNFPPRFSGLQFPNYSSELNVNALELDDSALYLCASSLVANEQYFGPGTRLTVT.

The gene calls are TRBV5-1 and TRBJ2-3; D unclear. Per the germline V gene, CDR1 is SGHRS and CDR2 is YFSETQ. This CDR3 contains 16 residues. V dropped 3 bases and J dropped 4 bases, with 18 bases sitting between them. The CDR3 DNA reads TGCGCCAGCAGCTGGAAGGGCCCGCCTCCACCAGATACGCAGTATTTT. Its protein product is CASSWKGPPPPDTQYF.

Comment on this clone: Other nucleotide sequences from this sample produce the same CDR3. This CDR3 reads CASSLPRPYGYTF. CDR3 DNA sequence: TGTGCCAGCAGTTTGCCCCGCCCCTATGGCTACACCTTC. This chain connects TRBV28 to TRBJ1-2, with D unclear. CDR1 and CDR2 (germline): MDHEN, SYDVKM. The CDR3 runs to 13 residues. The germline V and J ends were trimmed by 3 bases and 4 bases, with 9 bases remaining between them.

V and J are TRBV6-6 and TRBJ2-2; tentative D call: TRBD1 (5 bases). The CDR3 consists of 14 residues. CDR1 and CDR2 (germline): MNHNY, SVGAGI (reference sequence). V lost 8 bases and J 1 base, leaving 11 bases between the germline ends. The CDR3 region is CASYGAVNTGELFF. In nucleotides, the CDR3 is TGTGCCAGCTATGGGGCGGTGAACACCGGGGAGCTGTTTTTT.

The chain recombines TRBV19 with TRBJ2-7; TRBD2 is a possible D gene (7 bases). The CDR3 spans 15 residues. Germline-derived CDR1 and CDR2 are LNHDA and SQIVND (reference sequence). Trimming removed 6 bases at V and 1 base at J, with 16 bases between. The CDR3, as DNA: TGTGCCAGTAGCCAGCCGGGGGGCCGTTCCTACGAGCAGTACTTC. Protein: CASSQPGGRSYEQYF.

The chain links TRBV19 to TRBJ1-4; D not resolved. The CDR3 loop spans 12 amino acids. Germline assignment: CDR1 LNHDA and CDR2 SQIVND (reference sequence). V was clipped by 4 bases and J by 3 bases, with 3 bases between them. CDR3 in amino acids: CASSNPNEKLFF. The CDR3 DNA is TGTGCCAGTAGTAATCCTAATGAAAAACTGTTTTTT. Full variable domain (rest looked up from reference TRBV19 and TRBJ1-4): DGGITQSPKYLFRKEGQNVTLSCEQNLNHDAMYWYRQDPGQGLRLIYYSQIVNDFQKGDIAEGYSVSREKKESFPLTVTSAQKNPTAFYLCASSNPNEKLFFGSGTQLSVL.

The chain is built from TRBV6-6 and TRBJ2-2, with 7 bases identical to TRBD1. Germline assignment: CDR1 MNHNY and CDR2 SVGAGI (reference sequence). V was pared by 4 bases and J by 1 base, with 0 bases of the junction left unmatched. This CDR3 is built from 14 residues. The CDR3 nucleotides read TGTGCCAGCAGTTCAGGGGGGAACACCGGGGAGCTGTTTTTT. Protein product: CASSSGGNTGELFF.

The rearrangement joins TRBV6-6 to TRBJ1-4; TRBD1 matches 7 bases. The CDR3 consists of 15 residues. Per germline, CDR1 MNHNY and CDR2 SVGAGI (reference sequence). J was trimmed by 3 bases and V by 6 bases; bases with no gene match: 7. The CDR3 sequence is CASSRRGESNEKLFF. The CDR3 DNA reads TGTGCCAGCAGCCGCAGGGGGGAATCTAATGAAAAACTGTTTTTT.

The chain combines TRBV9 with TRBJ2-3; D tentatively reads TRBD1 or TRBD2 (5 bases each). The CDR3 contains 17 residues. Trimming cost V 3 bases and J 0 bases, with 17 bases left between them. CDR1 and CDR2 (germline): SGDLS, YYNGEE. The CDR3 region has the DNA TGTGCCAGCAGCGCTGGATCCGGGACCGGGAGCACAGATACGCAGTATTTT. This sequence encodes CASSAGSGTGSTDTQYF.

This clone was seen a single time. The chain recombines TRBV5-4 with TRBJ1-6, with TRBD1 identical over 9 bases. Losses at the gene ends were 7 bases for V and 8 bases for J; bases not matched to a gene: 10. This CDR3 contains 15 residues. Germline CDR1 is SGHNT and CDR2 is YYREEE (reference sequence). For the CDR3, the DNA is TGTGCCAGCTTTAGCCGGGACAGGGAGTATTCACCCCTCCACTTT. Translated, it gives CASFSRDREYSPLHF. The complete variable domain, with remaining parts taken from reference TRBV5-4 and TRBJ1-6, reads ETGVTQSPTHLIKTRGQQVTLRCSSQSGHNTVSWYQQALGQGPQFIFQYYREEENGRGNFPPRFSGLQFPNYSSELNVNALELDDSALYLCASFSRDREYSPLHFGNGTRLTVT.

In its sample, this clone was seen once. The chain recombines TRBV15 with TRBJ1-1; D is ambiguous. V was pared by 1 base and J by 1 base, with 10 bases between. The germline V gene has CDR1 LNHNV and CDR2 YYDKDF (reference sequence). The CDR3 runs to 15 residues. This chain's CDR3 is CATSRAPDGNTEAFF. In DNA form, the CDR3 reads TGTGCCACCAGCAGAGCCCCGGACGGGAACACTGAAGCTTTCTTT.

The chain combines TRBV6-6 with TRBJ1-1; 7 bases line up with TRBD1. This CDR3 has 14 amino acids. After removal of 7 bases from V and 4 bases from J, the junction contained 9 bases not matched to a gene. CDR1 MNHNY and CDR2 SVGAGI come from the germline V gene (reference sequence). The CDR3 DNA reads TGTGCCAGCACAGAGAGGGGGCGGGGCACTGAAGCTTTCTTT. Translated, it gives CASTERGRGTEAFF.

Of note for this clone: The sample contains more than one DNA sequence encoding this CDR3. The gene calls are TRBV5-1 and TRBJ1-3, with 7 bases fitting TRBD1. CDR1 and CDR2 (germline): SGHRS, YFSETQ. The V gene end was trimmed by 5 bases and the J gene end by 2 bases; junction bases not matched to a gene: 4. The CDR3 extends over 14 amino acids. CDR3 region: CASSSQGTGNTIYF. As DNA, the CDR3 is TGCGCCAGCAGTTCACAGGGGACTGGAAACACCATATATTTT.

The chain combines TRBV27 with TRBJ1-1, with TRBD1 as a possible D gene (6 bases). V lost 5 bases to trimming and J lost 4 bases, with 14 bases between them. The CDR3 length is 14 residues. Germline V CDR1 and CDR2: MNHEY, SMNVEV (reference sequence). CDR3 amino acids: CASSTYTGSTEAFF. CDR3 nucleotides: TGTGCCAGCAGTACGTATACAGGGTCCACTGAAGCTTTCTTT.

This rearrangement joins TRBV28 to TRBJ1-6; 8 bases agree with TRBD1. This CDR3 has 15 residues. Per germline, CDR1 MDHEN and CDR2 SYDVKM. V dropped 5 bases and J dropped 6; count of bases not matched to a gene: 6. CDR3 nucleotide sequence: TGTGCCAGCAGTACCGGGACAGGTGGTAATTCACCCCTCCACTTT. It encodes CASSTGTGGNSPLHF.